Following are 6 T cell receptor beta chains from one sample sequenced in a study of coeliac disease. The assay was immunoSEQ multiplex PCR, and TCRdb's table has in-frame clones only and misses some. There are more than 4,500 clones in the sample; over 65% occur only once, and more than 11% lies in the top ten. Sequencing was carried out using lymphocytes from the gut lamina propria. These receptors originate from a woman between 40 and 50 years old.

J is TRBJ2-7 and V is TRBV6-5; TRBD2 aligns across 9 bases. V trimming: 0 bases; J trimming: 3 bases; junction bases outside the gene matches: 6. This CDR3 contains 16 residues. In germline, CDR1 is MNHEY, CDR2 SVGAGI. The CDR3 DNA sequence: TGTGCCAGCAGTTACTCGCGCCGAGCGGGAGGCTACGAGCAGTACTTC. Protein: CASSYSRRAGGYEQYF.

This chain links TRBV5-5 with TRBJ2-7; 11 nucleotides match TRBD1. Unmatched junction bases numbered 8, after V lost 3 bases and J lost 3 bases. Looked up from germline, CDR1 is SGHKS and CDR2 is YYEKEE (reference sequence). The CDR3 has 16 residues. CDR3 protein: CASSSASGQGDYEQYF. In DNA form, the CDR3 reads TGTGCCAGCAGCTCGGCCTCGGGACAGGGGGACTACGAGCAGTACTTC.

This chain links TRBV28 with TRBJ2-1, with TRBD2 matching over 11 bases. Trimming at V came to 2 bases and at J to 6 bases, leaving 18 bases not matched to a gene. This CDR3 comprises 20 residues. The germline CDR1 and CDR2 sequences are MDHEN and SYDVKM. This chain's CDR3 is CASSLPLLAGGSSRGNEQFF. In DNA form, the CDR3 reads TGTGCCAGCAGTTTACCCCTTCTAGCGGGAGGATCCTCCCGGGGCAATGAGCAGTTCTTC.

V is TRBV7-2 and J is TRBJ2-1; 9 bases are shared with TRBD2. This CDR3 has 16 residues. The V segment lost 2 bases and the J segment 3 bases; nucleotides outside the gene matches: 5. The germline V gene has CDR1 SGHTA and CDR2 FQGNSA. CDR3 region: CASSLLAGERYNEQFF. As DNA, the CDR3 is TGTGCCAGCAGCTTATTAGCGGGAGAACGCTACAATGAGCAGTTCTTC.

The chain uses TRBV18 and TRBJ1-1; D perhaps matches TRBD1 (5 bases). In germline, CDR1 is KGHSH, CDR2 LQKENI. This CDR3 has 14 amino acids. V was pared by 3 bases and J by 1 base, with 9 bases between. CDR3 loop: CASSPRDGNTEAFF. The DNA for the CDR3 is TGTGCCAGCTCACCCAGGGATGGGAACACTGAAGCTTTCTTT. Drawing the rest from reference TRBV18 and TRBJ1-1, the complete variable domain is NAGVMQNPRHLVRRRGQEARLRCSPMKGHSHVYWYRQLPEEGLKFMVYLQKENIIDESGMPKERFSAEFPKEGPSILRIQQVVRGDSAAYFCASSPRDGNTEAFFGQGTRLTVV.

The chain uses TRBV10-3 and TRBJ1-5; a possible D gene is TRBD1 (6 bases). Trimming cost V 0 bases and J 4 bases, with 10 bases left between them. The CDR3 has 15 amino acids. Germline CDR1 is ENHRY and CDR2 is SYGVKD. This CDR3 reads CAISESGGGNQPQHF. The CDR3 DNA reads TGTGCCATCAGTGAGTCGGGAGGGGGAAATCAGCCCCAGCATTTT.